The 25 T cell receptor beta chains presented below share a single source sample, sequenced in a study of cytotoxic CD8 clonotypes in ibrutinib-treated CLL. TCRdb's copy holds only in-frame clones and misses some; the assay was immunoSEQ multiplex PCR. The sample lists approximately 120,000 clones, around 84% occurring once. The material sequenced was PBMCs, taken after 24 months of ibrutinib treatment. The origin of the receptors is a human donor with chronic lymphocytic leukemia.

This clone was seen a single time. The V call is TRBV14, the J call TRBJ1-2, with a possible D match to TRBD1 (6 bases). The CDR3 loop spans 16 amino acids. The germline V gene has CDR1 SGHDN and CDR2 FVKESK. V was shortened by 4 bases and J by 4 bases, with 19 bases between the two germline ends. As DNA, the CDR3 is TGTGCCAGCAGCCTCCGAACGGGGGGGCTTAGCTATGGCTACACCTTC. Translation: CASSLRTGGLSYGYTF.

The DNA for the CDR3 is TGTGCCAGCAGCTTAGTGGGGGGGCAAGGCTCCTACAATGAGCAGTTCTTC. Amino acids: CASSLVGGQGSYNEQFF. This chain joins TRBV7-8 and TRBJ2-1; D is possibly TRBD2 (7 bases). CDR3 length: 17 residues. CDR1 and CDR2 (germline): SGHVS, FQNEAQ. V gave up 1 base and J gave up 0 bases, with 13 bases separating them. Based on the CDR3 plus reference TRBV7-8 and TRBJ2-1, the full variable domain is GAGVSQSPRYKVAKRGQDVALRCDPISGHVSLFWYQQALGQGPEFLTYFQNEAQLDKSGLPSDRFFAERPEGSVSTLKIQRTQQEDSAVYLCASSLVGGQGSYNEQFFGPGTRLTVL.

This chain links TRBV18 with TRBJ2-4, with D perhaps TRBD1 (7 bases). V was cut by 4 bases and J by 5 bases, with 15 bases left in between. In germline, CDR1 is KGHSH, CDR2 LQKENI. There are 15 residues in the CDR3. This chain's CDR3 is CASSQYRGGENIQYF. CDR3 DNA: TGTGCCAGCTCACAGTACAGGGGAGGAGAAAACATTCAGTACTTC.

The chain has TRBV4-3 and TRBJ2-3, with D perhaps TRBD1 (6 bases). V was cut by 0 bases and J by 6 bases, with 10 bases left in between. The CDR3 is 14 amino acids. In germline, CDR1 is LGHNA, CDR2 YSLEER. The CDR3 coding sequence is TGCGCCAGCAGCCAAGATACAGGGCTTGATACGCAGTATTTT. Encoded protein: CASSQDTGLDTQYF.

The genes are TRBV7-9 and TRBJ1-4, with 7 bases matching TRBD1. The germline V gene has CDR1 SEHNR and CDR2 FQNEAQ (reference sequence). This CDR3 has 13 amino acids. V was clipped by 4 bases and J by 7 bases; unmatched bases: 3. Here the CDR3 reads CASSSSGGEKLFF. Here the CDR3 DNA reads TGTGCCAGCAGCTCGTCAGGGGGTGAAAAACTGTTTTTT.

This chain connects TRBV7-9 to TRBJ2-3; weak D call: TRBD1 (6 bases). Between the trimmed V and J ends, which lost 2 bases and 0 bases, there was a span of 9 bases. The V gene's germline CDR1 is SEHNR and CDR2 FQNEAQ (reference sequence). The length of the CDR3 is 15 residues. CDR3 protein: CASSLRQASTDTQYF. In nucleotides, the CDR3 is TGTGCCAGCAGCTTAAGACAGGCGAGCACAGATACGCAGTATTTT.

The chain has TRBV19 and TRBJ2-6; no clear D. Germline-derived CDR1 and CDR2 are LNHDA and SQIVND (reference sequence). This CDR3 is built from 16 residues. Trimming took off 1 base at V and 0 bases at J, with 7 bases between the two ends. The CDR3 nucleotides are TGTGCCAGTAGTATAGTACCAGGCTCTGGGGCCAACGTCCTGACTTTC. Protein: CASSIVPGSGANVLTF. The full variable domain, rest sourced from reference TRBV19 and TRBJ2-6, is DGGITQSPKYLFRKEGQNVTLSCEQNLNHDAMYWYRQDPGQGLRLIYYSQIVNDFQKGDIAEGYSVSREKKESFPLTVTSAQKNPTAFYLCASSIVPGSGANVLTFGAGSRLTVL.

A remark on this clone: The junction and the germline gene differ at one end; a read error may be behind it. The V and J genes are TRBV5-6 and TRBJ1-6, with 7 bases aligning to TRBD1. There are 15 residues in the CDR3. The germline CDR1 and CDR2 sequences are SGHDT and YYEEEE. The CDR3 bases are TGTGCCGGCAGCGCGGGACAGACAAATAATTCACCCCTCCACTTT. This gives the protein CAGSAGQTNNSPLHF.

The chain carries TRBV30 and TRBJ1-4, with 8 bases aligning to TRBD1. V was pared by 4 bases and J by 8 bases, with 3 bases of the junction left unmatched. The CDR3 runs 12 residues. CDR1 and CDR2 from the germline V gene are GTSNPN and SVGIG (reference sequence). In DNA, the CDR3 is TGTGCCTGGATTGGACAGGGAGAAAAACTGTTTTTT. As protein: CAWIGQGEKLFF.

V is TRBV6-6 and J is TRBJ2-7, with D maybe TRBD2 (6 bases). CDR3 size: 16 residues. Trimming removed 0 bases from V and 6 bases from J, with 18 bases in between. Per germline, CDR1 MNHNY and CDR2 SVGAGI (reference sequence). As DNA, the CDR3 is TGTGCCAGCAGTTACTCGAAAGATTTATACGGGGGCGAGCAGTACTTC. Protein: CASSYSKDLYGGEQYF.

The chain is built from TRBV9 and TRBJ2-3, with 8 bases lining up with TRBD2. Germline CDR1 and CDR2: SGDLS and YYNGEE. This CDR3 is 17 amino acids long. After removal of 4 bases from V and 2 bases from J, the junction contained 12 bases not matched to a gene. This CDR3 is CASSHRGGTGHTDTQYF. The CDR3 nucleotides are TGTGCCAGCAGCCATCGCGGGGGGACGGGCCACACAGATACGCAGTATTTT. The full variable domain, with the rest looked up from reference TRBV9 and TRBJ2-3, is DSGVTQTPKHLITATGQRVTLRCSPRSGDLSVYWYQQSLDQGLQFLIQYYNGEERAKGNILERFSAQQFPDLHSELNLSSLELGDSALYFCASSHRGGTGHTDTQYFGPGTRLTVL.

Written as DNA, the CDR3 is TGTGCCAGCAGTTACTCTCGGCAGAACACCGGGGAGCTGTTTTTT. Translated, it gives CASSYSRQNTGELFF. The chain recombines TRBV6-5 with TRBJ2-2; D unclear. This CDR3 contains 15 residues. Trimming left V 0 bases short and J 1 base short, with 6 bases between. Looked up from germline, CDR1 is MNHEY and CDR2 is SVGAGI.

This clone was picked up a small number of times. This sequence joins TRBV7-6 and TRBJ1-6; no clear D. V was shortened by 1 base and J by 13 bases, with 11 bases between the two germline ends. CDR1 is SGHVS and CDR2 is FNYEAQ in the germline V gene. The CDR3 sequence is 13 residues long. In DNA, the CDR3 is TGTGCCAGCAGCTTAGGGCAGGCTCGCCCCCTCCACTTT. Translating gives CASSLGQARPLHF.

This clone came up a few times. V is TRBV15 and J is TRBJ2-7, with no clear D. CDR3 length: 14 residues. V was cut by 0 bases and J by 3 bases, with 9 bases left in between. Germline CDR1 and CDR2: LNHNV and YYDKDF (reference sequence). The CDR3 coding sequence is TGTGCCACCAGCAGAGAGTTAGGATACTACGAGCAGTACTTC. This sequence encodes CATSRELGYYEQYF.

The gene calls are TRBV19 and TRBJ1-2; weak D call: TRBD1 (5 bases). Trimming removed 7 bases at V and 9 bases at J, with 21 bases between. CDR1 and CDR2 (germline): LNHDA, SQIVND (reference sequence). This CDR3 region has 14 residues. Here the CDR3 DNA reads TGTGCCAGTACCGCAACCAGGGCCGCAGTTAGCTACACCTTC. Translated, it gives CASTATRAAVSYTF. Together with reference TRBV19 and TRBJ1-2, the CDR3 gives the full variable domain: DGGITQSPKYLFRKEGQNVTLSCEQNLNHDAMYWYRQDPGQGLRLIYYSQIVNDFQKGDIAEGYSVSREKKESFPLTVTSAQKNPTAFYLCASTATRAAVSYTFGSGTRLTVV.

CDR3 amino acids: CASSRRDREHEQYF. The CDR3 DNA reads as TGTGCCAGCTCACGCCGGGACAGGGAACACGAGCAGTACTTC. The chain uses TRBV18 and TRBJ2-7; 9 nucleotides line up with TRBD1. This CDR3 is 14 amino acids long. Unmatched junction bases numbered 6, after V lost 4 bases and J lost 5 bases. Germline values: CDR1 KGHSH, CDR2 LQKENI. The full variable domain, its missing parts supplied by reference TRBV18 and TRBJ2-7, is NAGVMQNPRHLVRRRGQEARLRCSPMKGHSHVYWYRQLPEEGLKFMVYLQKENIIDESGMPKERFSAEFPKEGPSILRIQQVVRGDSAAYFCASSRRDREHEQYFGPGTRLTVT.

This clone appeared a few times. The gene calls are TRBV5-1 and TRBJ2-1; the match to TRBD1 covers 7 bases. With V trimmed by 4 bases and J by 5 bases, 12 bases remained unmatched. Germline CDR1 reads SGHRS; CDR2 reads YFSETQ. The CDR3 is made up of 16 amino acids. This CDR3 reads CASSIRDSNYNNEQFF. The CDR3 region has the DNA TGCGCCAGCAGCATTCGGGACAGTAATTATAACAATGAGCAGTTCTTC.

In DNA form, the CDR3 reads TGTGCCAGCAGCCAAGAGGGACAGGGAAGCTACAATGAGCAGTTCTTC. This codes for CASSQEGQGSYNEQFF. V is TRBV4-2 and J is TRBJ2-1, with 9 positions matching TRBD1. The CDR3 is made up of 16 amino acids. Germline CDR1 LGHNA, CDR2 YNFKEQ. J was trimmed by 3 bases and V by 0 bases; bases with no gene match: 3.

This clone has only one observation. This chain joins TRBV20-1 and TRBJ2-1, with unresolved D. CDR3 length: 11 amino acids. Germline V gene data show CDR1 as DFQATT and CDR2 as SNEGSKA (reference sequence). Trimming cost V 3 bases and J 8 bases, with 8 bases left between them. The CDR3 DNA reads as TGCAGTGCTAGTCGTGTAGATGAGCAGTTCTTC. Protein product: CSASRVDEQFF.

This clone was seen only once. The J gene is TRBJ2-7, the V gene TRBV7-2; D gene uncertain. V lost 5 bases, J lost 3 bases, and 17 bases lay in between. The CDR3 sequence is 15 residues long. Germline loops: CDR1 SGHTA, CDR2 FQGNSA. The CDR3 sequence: CASSNLVGTLYEQYF. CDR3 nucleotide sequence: TGTGCCAGCAGCAATTTAGTTGGTACCCTCTACGAGCAGTACTTC.

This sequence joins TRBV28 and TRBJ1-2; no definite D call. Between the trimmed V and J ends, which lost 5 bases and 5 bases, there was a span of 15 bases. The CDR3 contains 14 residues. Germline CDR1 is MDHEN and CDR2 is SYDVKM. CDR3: CASSIPGPPYGYTF. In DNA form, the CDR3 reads TGTGCCAGCAGTATACCCGGACCTCCATATGGCTACACCTTC.

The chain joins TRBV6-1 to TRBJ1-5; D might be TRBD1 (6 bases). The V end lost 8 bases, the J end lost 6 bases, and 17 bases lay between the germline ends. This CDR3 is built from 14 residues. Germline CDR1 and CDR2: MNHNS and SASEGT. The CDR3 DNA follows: TGTGCCAGCCTTACGGGGGGGGGCCCTCAGCCCCAGCATTTT. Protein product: CASLTGGGPQPQHF.

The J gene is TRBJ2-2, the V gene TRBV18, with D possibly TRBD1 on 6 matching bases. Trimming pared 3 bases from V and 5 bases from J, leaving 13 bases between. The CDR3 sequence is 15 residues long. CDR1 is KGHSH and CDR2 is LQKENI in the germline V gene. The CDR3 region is CASSPGQKATGELFF. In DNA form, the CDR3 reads TGTGCCAGCTCACCCGGACAGAAGGCGACCGGGGAGCTGTTTTTT.

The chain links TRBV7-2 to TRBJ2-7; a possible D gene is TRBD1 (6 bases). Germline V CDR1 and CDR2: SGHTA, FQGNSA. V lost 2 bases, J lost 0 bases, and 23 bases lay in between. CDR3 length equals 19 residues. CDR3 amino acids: CASSLTGLIDRSNSYEQYF. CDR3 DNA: TGTGCCAGCAGCTTAACTGGACTTATTGACAGGAGCAACTCCTACGAGCAGTACTTC.

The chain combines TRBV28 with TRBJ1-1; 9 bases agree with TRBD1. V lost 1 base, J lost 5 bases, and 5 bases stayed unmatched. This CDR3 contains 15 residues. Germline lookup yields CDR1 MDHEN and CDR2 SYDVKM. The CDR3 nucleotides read TGTGCCAGCAGTTTATTTACAGGGGGCTGGACTGAAGCTTTCTTT. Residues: CASSLFTGGWTEAFF.